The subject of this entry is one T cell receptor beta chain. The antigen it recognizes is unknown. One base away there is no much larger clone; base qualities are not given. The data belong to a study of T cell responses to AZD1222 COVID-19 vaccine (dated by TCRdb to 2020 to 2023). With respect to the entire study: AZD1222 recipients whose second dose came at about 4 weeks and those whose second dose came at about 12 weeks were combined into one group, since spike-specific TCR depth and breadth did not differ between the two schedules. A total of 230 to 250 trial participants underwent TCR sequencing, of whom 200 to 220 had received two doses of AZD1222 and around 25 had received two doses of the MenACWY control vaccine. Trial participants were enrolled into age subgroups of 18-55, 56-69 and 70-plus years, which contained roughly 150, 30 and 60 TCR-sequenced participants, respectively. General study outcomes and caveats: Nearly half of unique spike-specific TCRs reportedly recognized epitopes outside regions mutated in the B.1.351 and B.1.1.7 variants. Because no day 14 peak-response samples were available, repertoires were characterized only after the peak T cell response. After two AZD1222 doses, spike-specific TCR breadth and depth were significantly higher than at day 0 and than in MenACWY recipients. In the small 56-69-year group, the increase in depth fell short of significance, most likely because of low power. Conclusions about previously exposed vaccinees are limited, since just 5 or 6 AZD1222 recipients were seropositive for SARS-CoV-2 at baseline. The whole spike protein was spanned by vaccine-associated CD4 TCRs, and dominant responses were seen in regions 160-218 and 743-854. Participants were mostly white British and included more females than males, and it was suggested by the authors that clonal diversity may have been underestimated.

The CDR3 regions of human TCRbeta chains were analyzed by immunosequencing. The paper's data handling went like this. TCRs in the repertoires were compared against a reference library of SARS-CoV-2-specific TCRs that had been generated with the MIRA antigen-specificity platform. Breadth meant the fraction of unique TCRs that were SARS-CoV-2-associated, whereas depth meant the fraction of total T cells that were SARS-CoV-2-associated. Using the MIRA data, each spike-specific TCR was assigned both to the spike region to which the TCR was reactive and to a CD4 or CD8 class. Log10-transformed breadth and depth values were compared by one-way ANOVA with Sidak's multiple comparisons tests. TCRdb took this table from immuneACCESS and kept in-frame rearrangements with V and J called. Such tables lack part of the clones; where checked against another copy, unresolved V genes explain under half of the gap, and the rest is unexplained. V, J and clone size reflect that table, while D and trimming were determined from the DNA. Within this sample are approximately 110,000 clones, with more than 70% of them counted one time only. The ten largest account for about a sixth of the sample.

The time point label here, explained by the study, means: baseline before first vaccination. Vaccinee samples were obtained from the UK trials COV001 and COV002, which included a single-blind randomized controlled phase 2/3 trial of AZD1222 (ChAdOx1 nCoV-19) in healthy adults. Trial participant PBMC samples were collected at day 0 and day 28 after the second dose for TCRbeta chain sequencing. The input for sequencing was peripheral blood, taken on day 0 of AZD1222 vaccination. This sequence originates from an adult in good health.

CDR3 reads: CASSLRPAYEQYF. The nucleotide sequence is TGTGCCAGCAGTTTACGACCGGCCTACGAGCAGTACTTC. The rearrangement joined TRBV12-3 or TRBV12-4 to TRBJ2-7; a confident D gene designation cannot be given. V loses 2 bases of germline sequence and J loses 2 bases, and the interval between the two ends is 7 bases. The CDR3 covers 13 residues, taking in both the cysteine and the phenylalanine. Just the 39-base CDR3 DNA is kept, in frame starting at base 1.